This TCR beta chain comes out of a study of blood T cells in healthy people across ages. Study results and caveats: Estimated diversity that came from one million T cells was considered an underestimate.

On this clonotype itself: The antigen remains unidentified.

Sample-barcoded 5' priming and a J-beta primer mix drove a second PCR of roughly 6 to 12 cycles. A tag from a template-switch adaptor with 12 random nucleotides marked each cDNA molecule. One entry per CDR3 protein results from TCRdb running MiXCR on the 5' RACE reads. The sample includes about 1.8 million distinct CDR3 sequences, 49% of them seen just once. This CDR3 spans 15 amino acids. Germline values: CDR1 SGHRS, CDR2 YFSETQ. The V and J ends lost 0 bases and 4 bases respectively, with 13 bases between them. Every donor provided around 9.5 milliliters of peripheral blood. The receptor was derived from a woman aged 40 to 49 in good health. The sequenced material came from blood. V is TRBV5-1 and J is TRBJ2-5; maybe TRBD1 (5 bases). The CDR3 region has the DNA TGCGCCAGCAGCTTGGCTCAGGGCCAGGGAGAGACCCAGTACTTC. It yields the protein CASSLAQGQGETQYF.